This T cell receptor beta chain was captured by sequencing in a study of cytomegalovirus exposure and HLA in healthy donors. Study observations and caveats: Three CMV-associated chains were confirmed in vitro to be specific for CMV antigens. Despite most TCR sequences being rare, some public TCRs occurred in many donors. The presence/absence work took it that sequencing depth was about the same across donors.

The CDR3 extends over 13 amino acids. With 7 bases removed from V and 3 bases from J, the gap between germline ends came to 13 bases. Germline V lookup: CDR1 SNHLY, CDR2 FYNNEI. A remark on this clone: Antigen unknown.

13 Jbeta primers and 60 Vbeta primers were used for the PCR. In the authors' workflow: In a later analysis, of around 85 million unique beta chains, 9 million to 11 million appeared in at least two donors. Here immunoSEQ multiplex PCR was the method, and the copy in TCRdb shows in-frame clones only, minus some. V, J and clone size were drawn from that table, and D and trimming were deduced from the DNA. The table lists fewer than 65,000 clones, about 87% of them singletons, with approximately 1.5% in the top ten. The source material was PBMCs. The chain employs TRBV2 and TRBJ2-7; D not certain. This TCR came from a man aged 18 to 29 in good health and CMV-seronegative. CDR3 in amino acids: CASTLTVSYEQYF. CDR3 nucleotides: TGTGCCAGCACCCTAACGGTGAGCTACGAGCAGTACTTC.